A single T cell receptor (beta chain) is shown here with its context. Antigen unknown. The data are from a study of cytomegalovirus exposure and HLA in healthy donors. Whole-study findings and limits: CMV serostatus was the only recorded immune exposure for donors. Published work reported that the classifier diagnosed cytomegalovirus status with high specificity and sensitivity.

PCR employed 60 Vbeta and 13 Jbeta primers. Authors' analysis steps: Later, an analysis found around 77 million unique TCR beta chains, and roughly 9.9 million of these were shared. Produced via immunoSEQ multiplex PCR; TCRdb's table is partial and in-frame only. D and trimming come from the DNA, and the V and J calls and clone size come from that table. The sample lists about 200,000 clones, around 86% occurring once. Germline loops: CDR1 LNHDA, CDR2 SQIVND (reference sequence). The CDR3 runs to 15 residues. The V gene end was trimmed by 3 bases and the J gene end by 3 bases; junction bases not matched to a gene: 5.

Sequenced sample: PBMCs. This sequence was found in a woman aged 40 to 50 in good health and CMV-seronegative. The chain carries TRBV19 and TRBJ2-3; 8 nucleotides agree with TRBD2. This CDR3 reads CASSMSPSGTDTQYF. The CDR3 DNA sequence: TGTGCCAGTAGTATGAGCCCTAGCGGGACAGATACGCAGTATTTT.